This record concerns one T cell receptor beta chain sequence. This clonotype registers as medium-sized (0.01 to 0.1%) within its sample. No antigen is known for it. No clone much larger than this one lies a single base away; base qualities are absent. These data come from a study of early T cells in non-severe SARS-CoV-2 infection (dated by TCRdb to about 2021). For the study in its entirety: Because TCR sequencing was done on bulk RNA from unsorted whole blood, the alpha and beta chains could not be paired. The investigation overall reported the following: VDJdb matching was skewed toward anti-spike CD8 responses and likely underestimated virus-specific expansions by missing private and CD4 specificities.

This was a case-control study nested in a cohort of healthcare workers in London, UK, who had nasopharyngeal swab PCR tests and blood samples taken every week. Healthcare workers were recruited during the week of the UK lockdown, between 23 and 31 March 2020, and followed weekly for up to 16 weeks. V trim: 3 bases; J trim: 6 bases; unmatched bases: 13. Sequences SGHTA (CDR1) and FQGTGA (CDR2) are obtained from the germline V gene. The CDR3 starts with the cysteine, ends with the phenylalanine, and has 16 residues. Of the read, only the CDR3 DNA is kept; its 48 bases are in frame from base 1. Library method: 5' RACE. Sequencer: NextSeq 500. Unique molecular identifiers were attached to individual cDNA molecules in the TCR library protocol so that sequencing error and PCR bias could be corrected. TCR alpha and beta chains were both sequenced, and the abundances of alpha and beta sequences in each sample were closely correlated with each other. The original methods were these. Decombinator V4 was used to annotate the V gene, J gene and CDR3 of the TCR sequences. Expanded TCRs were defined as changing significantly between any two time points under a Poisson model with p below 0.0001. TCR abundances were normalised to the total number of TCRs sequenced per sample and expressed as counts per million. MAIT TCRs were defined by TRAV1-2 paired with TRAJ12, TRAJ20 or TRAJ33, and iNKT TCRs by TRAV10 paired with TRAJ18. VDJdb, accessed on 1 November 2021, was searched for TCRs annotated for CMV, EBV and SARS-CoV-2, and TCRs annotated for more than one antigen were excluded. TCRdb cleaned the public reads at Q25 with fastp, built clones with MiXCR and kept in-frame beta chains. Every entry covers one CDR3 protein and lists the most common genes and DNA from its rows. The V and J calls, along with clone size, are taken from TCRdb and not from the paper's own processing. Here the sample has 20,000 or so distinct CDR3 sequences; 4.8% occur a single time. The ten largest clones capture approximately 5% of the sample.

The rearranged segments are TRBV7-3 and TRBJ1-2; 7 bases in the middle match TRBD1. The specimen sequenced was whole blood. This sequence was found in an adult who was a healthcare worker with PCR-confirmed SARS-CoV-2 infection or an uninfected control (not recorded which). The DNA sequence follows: TGTGCCAGCAGCTTTGGCGGAGCGAGGGGGCCGGATGGCTACACCTTC. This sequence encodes CASSFGGARGPDGYTF.